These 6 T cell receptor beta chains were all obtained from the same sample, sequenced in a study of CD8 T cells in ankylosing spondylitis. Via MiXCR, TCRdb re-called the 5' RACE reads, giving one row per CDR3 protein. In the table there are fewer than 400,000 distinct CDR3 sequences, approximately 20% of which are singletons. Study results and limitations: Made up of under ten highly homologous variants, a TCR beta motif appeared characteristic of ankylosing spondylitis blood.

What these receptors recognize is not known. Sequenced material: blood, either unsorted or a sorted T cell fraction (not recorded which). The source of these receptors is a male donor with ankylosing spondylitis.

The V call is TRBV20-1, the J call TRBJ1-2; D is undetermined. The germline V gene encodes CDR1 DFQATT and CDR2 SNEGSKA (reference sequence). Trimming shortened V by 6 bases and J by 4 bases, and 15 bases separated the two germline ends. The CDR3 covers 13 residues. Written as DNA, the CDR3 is TGCAGTGCACCCGACACCGTCGGCTATGGCTACACCTTC. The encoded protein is CSAPDTVGYGYTF.

Written as DNA, the CDR3 is TGCAGTGCTAGTGGGCGGGACTTTTACAATGAGCAGTTCTTC. Protein: CSASGRDFYNEQFF. The rearrangement joins TRBV20-1 to TRBJ2-1; D may be TRBD2 (6 bases). CDR1 is DFQATT, CDR2 SNEGSKA, per germline (reference sequence). This CDR3 is built from 14 residues. V lost 3 bases and J 4 bases, leaving 13 bases between the germline ends.

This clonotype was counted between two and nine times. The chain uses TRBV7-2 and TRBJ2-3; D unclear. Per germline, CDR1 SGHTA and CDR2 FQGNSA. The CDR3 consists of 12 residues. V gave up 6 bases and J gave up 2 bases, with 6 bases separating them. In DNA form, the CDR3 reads TGTGCCAGCAGACAAAACACAGATACGCAGTATTTT. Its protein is CASRQNTDTQYF.

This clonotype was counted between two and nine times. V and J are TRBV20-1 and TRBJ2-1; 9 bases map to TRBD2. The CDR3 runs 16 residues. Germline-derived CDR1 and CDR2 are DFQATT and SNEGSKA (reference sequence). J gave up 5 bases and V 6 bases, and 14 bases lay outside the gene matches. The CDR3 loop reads CSAPGLAGESDNEQFF. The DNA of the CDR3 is TGCAGTGCCCCAGGCTTAGCGGGAGAATCGGACAATGAGCAGTTCTTC.

CDR3 sequence reads: CASRLLGQGSNQPQHF. CDR3 DNA: TGTGCCAGCAGACTACTCGGACAGGGAAGCAATCAGCCCCAGCATTTT. The chain is built from TRBV6-5 and TRBJ1-5, with 8 nucleotides matching TRBD1. Looked up from germline, CDR1 is MNHEY and CDR2 is SVGAGI. This CDR3 has 16 amino acids. V shed 6 bases and J 1 base; nucleotides not matched to a gene: 8.

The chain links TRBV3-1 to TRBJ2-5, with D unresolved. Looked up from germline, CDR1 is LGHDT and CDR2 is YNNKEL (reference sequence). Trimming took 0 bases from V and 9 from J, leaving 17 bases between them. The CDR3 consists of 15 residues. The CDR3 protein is CASSQDQSRARAQYF. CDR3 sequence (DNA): TGTGCCAGCAGCCAAGATCAATCCAGAGCAAGGGCCCAGTACTTC.